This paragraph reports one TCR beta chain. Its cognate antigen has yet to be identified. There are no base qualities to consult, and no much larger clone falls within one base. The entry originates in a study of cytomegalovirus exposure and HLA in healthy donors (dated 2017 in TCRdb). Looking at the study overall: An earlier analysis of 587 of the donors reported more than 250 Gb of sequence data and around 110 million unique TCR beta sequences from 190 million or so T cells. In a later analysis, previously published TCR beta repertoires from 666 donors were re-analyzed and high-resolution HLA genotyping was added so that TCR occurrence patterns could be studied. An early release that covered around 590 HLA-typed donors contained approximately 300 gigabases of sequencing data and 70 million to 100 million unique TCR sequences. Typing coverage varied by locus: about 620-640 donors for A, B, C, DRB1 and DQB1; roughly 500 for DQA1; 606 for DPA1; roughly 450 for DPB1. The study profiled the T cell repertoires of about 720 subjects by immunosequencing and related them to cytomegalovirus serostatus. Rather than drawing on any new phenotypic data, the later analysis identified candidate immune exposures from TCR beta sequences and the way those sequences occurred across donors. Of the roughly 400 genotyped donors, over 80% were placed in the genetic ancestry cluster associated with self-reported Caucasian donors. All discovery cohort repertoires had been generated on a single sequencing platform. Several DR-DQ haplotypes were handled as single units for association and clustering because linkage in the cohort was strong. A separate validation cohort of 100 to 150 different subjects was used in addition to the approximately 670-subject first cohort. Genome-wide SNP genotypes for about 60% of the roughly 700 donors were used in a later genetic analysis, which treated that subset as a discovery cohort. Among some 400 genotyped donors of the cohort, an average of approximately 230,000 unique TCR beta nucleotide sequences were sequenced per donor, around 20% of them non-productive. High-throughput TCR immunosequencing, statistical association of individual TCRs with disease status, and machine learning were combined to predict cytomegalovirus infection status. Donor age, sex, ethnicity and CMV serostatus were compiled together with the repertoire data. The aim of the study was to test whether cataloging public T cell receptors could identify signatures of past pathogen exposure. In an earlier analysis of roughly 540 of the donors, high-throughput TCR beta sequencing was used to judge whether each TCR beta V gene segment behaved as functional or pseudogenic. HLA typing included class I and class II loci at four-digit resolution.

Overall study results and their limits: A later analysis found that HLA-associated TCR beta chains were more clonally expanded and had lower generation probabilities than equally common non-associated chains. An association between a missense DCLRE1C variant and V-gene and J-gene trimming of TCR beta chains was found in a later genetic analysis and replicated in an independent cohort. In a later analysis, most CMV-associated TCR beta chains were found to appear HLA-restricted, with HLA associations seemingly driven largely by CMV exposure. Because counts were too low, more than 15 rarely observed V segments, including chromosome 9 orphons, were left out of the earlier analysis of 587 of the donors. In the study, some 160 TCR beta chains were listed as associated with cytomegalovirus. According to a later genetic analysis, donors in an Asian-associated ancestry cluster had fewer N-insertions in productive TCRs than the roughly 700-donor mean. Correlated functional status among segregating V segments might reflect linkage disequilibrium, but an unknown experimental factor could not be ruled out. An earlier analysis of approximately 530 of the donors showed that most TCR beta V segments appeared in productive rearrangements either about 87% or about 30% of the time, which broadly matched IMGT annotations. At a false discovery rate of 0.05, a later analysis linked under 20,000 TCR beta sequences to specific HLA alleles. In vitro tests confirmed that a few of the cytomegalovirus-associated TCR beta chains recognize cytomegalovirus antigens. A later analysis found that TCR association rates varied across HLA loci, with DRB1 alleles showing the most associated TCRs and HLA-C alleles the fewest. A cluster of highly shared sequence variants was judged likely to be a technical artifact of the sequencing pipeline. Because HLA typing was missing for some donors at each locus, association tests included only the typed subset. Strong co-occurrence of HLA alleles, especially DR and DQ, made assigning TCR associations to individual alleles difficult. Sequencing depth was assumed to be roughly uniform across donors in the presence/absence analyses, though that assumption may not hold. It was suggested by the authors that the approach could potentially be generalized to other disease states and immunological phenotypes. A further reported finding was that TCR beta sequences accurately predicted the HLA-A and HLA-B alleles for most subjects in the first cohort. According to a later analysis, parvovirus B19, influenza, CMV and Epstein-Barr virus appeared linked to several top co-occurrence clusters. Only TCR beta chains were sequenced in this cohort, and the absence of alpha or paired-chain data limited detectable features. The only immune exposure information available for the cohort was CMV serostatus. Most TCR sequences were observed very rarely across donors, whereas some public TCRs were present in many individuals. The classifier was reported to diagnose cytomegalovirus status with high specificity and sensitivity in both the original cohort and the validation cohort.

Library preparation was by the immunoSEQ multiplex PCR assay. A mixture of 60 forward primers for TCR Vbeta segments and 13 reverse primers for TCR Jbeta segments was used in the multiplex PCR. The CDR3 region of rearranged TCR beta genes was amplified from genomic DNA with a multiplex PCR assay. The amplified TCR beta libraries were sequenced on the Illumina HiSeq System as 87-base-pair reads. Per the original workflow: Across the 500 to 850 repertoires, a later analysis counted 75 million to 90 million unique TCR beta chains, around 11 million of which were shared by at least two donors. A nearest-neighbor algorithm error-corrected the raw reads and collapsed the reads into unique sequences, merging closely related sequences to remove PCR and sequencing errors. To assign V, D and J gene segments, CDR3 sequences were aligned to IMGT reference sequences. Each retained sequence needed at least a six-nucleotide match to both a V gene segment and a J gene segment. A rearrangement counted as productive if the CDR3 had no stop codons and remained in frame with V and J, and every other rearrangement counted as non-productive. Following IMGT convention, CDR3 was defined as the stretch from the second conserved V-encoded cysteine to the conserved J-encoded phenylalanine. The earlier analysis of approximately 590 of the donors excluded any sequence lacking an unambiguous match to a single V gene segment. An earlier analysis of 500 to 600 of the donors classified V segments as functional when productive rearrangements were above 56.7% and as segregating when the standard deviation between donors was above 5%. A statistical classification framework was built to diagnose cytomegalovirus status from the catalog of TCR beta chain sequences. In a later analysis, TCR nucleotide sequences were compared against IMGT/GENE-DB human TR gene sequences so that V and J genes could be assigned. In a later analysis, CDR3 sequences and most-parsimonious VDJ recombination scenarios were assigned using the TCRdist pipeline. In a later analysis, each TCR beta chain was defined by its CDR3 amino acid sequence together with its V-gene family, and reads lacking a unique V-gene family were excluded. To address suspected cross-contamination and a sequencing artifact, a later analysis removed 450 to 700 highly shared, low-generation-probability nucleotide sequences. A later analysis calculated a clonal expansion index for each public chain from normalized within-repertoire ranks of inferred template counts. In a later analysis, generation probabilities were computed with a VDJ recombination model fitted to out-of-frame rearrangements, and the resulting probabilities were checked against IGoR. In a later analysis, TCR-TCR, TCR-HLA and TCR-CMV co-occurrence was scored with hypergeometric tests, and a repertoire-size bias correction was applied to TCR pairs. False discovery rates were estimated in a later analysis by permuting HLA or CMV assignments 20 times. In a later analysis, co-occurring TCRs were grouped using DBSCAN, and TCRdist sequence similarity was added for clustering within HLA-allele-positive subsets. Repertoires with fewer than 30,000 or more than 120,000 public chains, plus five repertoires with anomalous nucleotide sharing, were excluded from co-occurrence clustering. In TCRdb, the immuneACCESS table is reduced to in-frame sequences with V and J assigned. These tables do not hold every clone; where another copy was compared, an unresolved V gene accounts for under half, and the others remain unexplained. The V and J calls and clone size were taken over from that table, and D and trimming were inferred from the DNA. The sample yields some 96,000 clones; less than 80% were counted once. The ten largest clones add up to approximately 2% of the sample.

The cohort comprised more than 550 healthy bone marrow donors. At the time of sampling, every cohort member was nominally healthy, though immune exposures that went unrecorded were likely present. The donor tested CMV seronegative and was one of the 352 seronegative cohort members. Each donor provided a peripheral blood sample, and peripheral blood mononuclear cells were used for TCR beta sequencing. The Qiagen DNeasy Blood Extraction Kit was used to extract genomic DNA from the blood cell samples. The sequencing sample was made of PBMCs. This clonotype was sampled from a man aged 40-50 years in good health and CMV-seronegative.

The CDR3 amino acid sequence is: CASSVSGDGELFF. The bases read TGTGCCAGCAGTGTTAGCGGGGATGGGGAGCTGTTTTTT. The chain employs TRBV2 and TRBJ2-2; 8 middle bases align to TRBD2. The cysteine opens and the phenylalanine closes a CDR3 of 13 amino acids. Only the CDR3 region is kept as DNA, spanning 39 bases read in frame from base 1. CDR1 and CDR2 are drawn from the germline V gene: SNHLY, FYNNEI. Germline trimming: 4 bases from V, 8 bases from J; junction bases outside gene matches: 3.